This record looks at one T cell receptor (beta chain) sequence and its context. Each PCR replicate from the sorted subsets contained about 180 ng DNA, which is roughly 33,000 T cell genomes. Sequenced by immunoSEQ multiplex PCR; TCRdb stores in-frame clones only, minus some. The sample has roughly 300,000 clones, 87% seen once. V was cut by 2 bases and J by 5 bases, with 10 bases left in between. Germline CDR1 SEHNR, CDR2 FQNEAQ (reference sequence). CDR3 size: 13 residues. This record belongs to a study of shared clonotypes between healthy human individuals. The chain carries TRBV7-9 and TRBJ2-7; no reliable D call. The specimen sequenced was memory CD8+ T cells sorted from blood. Stated subset: CD45RO+ cells pooled with CCR7-negative TemRA cells. The sequence was obtained from a man in his late teens or twenties in good health. The CDR3 nucleotides read TGTGCCAGCAGCTTAACCCTGCCCGACGAGCAGTACTTC. It translates to CASSLTLPDEQYF. Variable domain in full (rest from reference TRBV7-9 and TRBJ2-7): DTGVSQNPRHKITKRGQNVTFRCDPISEHNRLYWYRQTLGQGPEFLTYFQNEAQLEKSRLLSDRFSAERPKGSFSTLEIQRTEQGDSAMYLCASSLTLPDEQYFGPGTRLTVT.